A selection of T cell receptor beta chains follows, all from one sample in a study of CD8+ T cells in alopecia areata. Here immunoSEQ multiplex PCR was the method, and the copy in TCRdb shows in-frame clones only, minus some. The sample holds 130,000 to 150,000 clones, 40% to 65% seen once. The source was CD4+ T cells sorted from blood, collected at week 0. These receptors originate from a human donor with alopecia areata. Each CDR3 is given with its conserved first and last residue. A D gene is named only where the DNA matches it firmly. For some rows the clone size is stated as once, few or many, or as a class when expanded; others skip it.

J gene,V gene,clone size,D gene,CDR3 protein,CDR3 DNA
TRBJ2-7,TRBV15,NA,TRBD1,CATSRDRTGVHEQYF,TGTGCCACCAGCAGAGATAGGACAGGGGTCCACGAGCAGTACTTC
TRBJ2-7,TRBV2,NA,NA,CASSFTGSEQYF,TGTGCCAGCAGTTTTACGGGTTCCGAGCAGTACTTC
TRBJ1-5,TRBV30,NA,NA,CAWSGGIKGQPQHF,TGTGCCTGGAGTGGCGGGATTAAGGGTCAGCCCCAGCATTTT
TRBJ1-5,TRBV15,NA,NA,CATSRVLTGEDQPQHF,TGTGCCACCAGCAGAGTATTGACAGGAGAGGATCAGCCCCAGCATTTT
TRBJ1-3,TRBV11-2,NA,TRBD1,CASSRRGDTGASGNTIYF,TGTGCCAGCAGCCGAAGGGGGGATACAGGGGCCTCTGGAAACACCATATATTTT
TRBJ2-7,TRBV29-1,few,TRBD2,CSVDSGRMCEQYF,TGCAGCGTAGATAGCGGGAGAATGTGCGAGCAGTACTTC
TRBJ2-1,TRBV9,NA,NA,CASAQDPARYNEQFF,TGTGCCAGCGCGCAGGACCCTGCACGATACAATGAGCAGTTCTTC
TRBJ2-2,TRBV5-4,NA,NA,CASSLGLANTGELFF,TGTGCCAGCAGCTTGGGACTAGCGAACACCGGGGAGCTGTTTTTT
TRBJ1-5,TRBV28,NA,TRBD1,CASSAGGHQPQHF,TGTGCCAGCAGTGCAGGGGGGCATCAGCCCCAGCATTTT
TRBJ2-7,TRBV29-1,NA,NA,CSVWGSSTYEQYF,TGCAGCGTGTGGGGCTCCTCAACCTACGAGCAGTACTTC
TRBJ2-5,TRBV5-1,few,NA,CASSLDDQLGETQYF,TGCGCCAGCAGCTTGGATGACCAACTGGGGGAGACCCAGTACTTC
TRBJ2-2,TRBV5-4,few,TRBD1,CASSTRQGVITGELFF,TGTGCCAGCAGCACCCGACAGGGAGTGATCACCGGGGAGCTGTTTTTT
TRBJ2-3,TRBV19,NA,TRBD2,CASSTLAASTDTQYF,TGTGCCAGTAGTACCCTAGCGGCAAGCACAGATACGCAGTATTTT